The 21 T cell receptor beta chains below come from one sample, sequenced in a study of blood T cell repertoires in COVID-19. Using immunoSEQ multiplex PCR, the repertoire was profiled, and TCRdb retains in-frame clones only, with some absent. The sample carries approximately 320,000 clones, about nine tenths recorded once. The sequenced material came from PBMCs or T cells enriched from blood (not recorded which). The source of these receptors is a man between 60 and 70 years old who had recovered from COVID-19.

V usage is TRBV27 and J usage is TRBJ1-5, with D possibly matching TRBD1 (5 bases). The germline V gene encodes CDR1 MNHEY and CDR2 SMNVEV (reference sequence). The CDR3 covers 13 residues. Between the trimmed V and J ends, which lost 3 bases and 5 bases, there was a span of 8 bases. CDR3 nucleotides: TGTGCCAGCAGTTTTATAGGGGATCAGCCCCAGCATTTT. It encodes CASSFIGDQPQHF.

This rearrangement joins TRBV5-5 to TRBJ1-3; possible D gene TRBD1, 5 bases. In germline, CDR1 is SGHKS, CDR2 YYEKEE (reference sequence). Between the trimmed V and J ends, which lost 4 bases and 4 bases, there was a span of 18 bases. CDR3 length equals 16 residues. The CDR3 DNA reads TGTGCCAGCAGCCCCCTCGGGGGGGAGAGAGGAAACACCATATATTTT. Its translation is CASSPLGGERGNTIYF.

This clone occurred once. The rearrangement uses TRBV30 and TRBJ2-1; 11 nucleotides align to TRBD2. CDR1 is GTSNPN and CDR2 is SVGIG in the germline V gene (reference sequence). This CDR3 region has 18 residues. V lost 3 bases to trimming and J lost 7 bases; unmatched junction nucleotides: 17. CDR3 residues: CAWRGGTLASGRWNEQFF. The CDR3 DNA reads TGTGCCTGGAGGGGTGGGACTTTGGCTAGCGGGAGGTGGAATGAGCAGTTCTTC.

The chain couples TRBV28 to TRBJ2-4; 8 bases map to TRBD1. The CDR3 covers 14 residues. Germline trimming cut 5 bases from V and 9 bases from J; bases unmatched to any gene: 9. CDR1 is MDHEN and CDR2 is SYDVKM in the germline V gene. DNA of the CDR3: TGTGCCAGCAGTCAACCGGCTACAGGGGGCATTCAGTACTTC. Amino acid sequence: CASSQPATGGIQYF.

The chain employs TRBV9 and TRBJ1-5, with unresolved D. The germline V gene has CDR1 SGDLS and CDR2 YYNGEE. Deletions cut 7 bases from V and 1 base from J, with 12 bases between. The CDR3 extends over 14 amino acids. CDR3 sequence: CASSGGSSNQPQHF. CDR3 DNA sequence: TGTGCCAGCTCTGGAGGGTCCAGCAATCAGCCCCAGCATTTT.

In DNA form, the CDR3 reads TGTGCCAGCAGCCTTCAGGCGGGGGCAGGGGCTGAAGCTTTCTTT. Translating gives CASSLQAGAGAEAFF. The chain recombines TRBV7-2 with TRBJ1-1; maybe TRBD1 (6 bases). The CDR3 runs to 15 residues. V was shortened by 5 bases and J by 6 bases, with 19 bases between the two germline ends. In germline, CDR1 is SGHTA, CDR2 FQGNSA.

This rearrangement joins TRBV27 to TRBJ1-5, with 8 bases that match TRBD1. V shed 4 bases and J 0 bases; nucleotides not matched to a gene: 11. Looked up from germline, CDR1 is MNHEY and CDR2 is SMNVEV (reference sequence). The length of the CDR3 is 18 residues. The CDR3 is CASSWQDRVVYSNQPQHF. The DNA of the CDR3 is TGTGCCAGCAGTTGGCAGGACAGGGTGGTTTATAGCAATCAGCCCCAGCATTTT.

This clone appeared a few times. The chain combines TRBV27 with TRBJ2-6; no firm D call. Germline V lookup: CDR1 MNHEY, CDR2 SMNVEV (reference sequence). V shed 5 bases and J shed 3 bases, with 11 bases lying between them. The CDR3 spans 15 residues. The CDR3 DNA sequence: TGTGCCAGCAGTCCCCTATTTGGTGGGGCCAACGTCCTGACTTTC. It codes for CASSPLFGGANVLTF.

The chain's CDR3 is CASSPPGLAGGRTGELFF. The CDR3 coding sequence is TGTGCCAGCTCACCGCCCGGTCTAGCGGGAGGACGTACCGGGGAGCTGTTTTTT. The chain recombines TRBV18 with TRBJ2-2; the match to TRBD2 covers 11 bases. Germline V gene sequence: CDR1 KGHSH, CDR2 LQKENI. The CDR3 totals 18 residues. With 3 bases clipped from V and 5 bases from J, the junction kept 11 bases outside the gene matches.

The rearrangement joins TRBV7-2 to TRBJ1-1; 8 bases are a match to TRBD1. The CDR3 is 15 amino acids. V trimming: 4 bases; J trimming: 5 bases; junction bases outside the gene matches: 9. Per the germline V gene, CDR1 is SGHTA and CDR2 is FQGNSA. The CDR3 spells CASSSKNRGKTEAFF. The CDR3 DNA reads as TGTGCCAGCAGCTCCAAGAACAGGGGGAAGACTGAAGCTTTCTTT.

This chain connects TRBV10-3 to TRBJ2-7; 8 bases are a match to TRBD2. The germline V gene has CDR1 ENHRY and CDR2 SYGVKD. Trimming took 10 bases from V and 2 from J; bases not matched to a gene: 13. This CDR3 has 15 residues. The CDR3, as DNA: TGTGCCACCAGGGTAGACCCCGGGAGGGCCTACGAGCAGTACTTC. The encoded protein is CATRVDPGRAYEQYF.

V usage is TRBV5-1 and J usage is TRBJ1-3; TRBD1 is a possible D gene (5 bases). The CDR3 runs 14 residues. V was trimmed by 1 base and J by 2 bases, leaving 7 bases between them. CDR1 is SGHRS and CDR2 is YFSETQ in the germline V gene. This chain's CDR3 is CASSLQGAGNTIYF. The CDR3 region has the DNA TGCGCCAGCAGCTTGCAGGGTGCTGGAAACACCATATATTTT.

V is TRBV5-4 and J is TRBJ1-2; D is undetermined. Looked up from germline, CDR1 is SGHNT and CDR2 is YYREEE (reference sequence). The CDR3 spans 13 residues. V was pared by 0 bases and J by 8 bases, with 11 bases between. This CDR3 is CASSLDGVGGYTF. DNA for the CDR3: TGTGCCAGCAGCTTGGACGGGGTAGGGGGCTACACCTTC.

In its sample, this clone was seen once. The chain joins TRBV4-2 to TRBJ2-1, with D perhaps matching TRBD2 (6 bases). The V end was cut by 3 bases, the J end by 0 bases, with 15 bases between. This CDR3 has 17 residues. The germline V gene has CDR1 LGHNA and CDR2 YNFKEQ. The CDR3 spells CASSQEGPPSSYNEQFF. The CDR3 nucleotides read TGTGCCAGCAGCCAGGAGGGACCGCCGAGCTCCTACAATGAGCAGTTCTTC.

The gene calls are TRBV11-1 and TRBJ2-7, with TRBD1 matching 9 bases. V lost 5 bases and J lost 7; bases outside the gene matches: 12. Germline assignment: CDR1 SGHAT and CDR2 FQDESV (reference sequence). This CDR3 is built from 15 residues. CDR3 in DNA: TGTGCCAGCAGCGCCCCCCCACAGGGGGCGCGGGAGCAGTACTTC. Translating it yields CASSAPPQGAREQYF.

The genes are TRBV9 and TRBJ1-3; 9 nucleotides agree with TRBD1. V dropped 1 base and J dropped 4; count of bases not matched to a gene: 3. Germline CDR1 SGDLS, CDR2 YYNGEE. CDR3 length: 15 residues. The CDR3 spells CASSVTGTGGNTIYF. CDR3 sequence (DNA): TGTGCCAGCAGCGTAACCGGGACAGGGGGAAACACCATATATTTT.

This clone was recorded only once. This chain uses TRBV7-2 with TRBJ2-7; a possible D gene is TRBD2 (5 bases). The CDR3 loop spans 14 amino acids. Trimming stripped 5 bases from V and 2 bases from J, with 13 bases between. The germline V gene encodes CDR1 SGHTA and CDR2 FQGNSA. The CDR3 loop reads CASSQGSLPYEQYF. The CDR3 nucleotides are TGTGCCAGCAGCCAAGGGAGCCTCCCCTACGAGCAGTACTTC.

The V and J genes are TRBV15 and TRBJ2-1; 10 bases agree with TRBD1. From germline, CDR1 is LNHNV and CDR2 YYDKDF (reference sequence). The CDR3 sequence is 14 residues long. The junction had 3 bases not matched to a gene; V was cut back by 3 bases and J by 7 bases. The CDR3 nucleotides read TGTGCCACCAGCAGGGACAGGGGGTGGAATGAGCAGTTCTTC. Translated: CATSRDRGWNEQFF.

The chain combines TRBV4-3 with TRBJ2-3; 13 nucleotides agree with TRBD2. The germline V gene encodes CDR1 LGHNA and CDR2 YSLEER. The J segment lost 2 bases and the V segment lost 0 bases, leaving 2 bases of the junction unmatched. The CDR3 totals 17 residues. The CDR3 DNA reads TGCGCCAGCAGCCAAGATACTAGCGGGGGGGCCACAGATACGCAGTATTTT. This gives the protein CASSQDTSGGATDTQYF.

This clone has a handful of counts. Here the CDR3 reads CASSPSGSSYNEQFF. CDR3 DNA: TGCGCCAGCAGCCCCAGCGGGAGCTCCTACAATGAGCAGTTCTTC. The chain is built from TRBV5-1 and TRBJ2-1; 8 bases align to TRBD2. The germline gives CDR1 SGHRS, CDR2 YFSETQ. The CDR3 totals 15 residues. V shed 4 bases, J shed 0 bases, and the junction held 3 bases outside the gene matches.

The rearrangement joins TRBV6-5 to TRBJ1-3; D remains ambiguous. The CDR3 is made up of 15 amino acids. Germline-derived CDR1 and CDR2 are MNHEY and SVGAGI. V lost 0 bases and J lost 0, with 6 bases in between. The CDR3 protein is CASSYSYSSGNTIYF. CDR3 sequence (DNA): TGTGCCAGCAGTTACTCGTATAGCTCTGGAAACACCATATATTTT.